The 10 T cell receptor beta chains listed next were all sequenced from one sample in a study of shared clonotypes between healthy human individuals. Data came from immunoSEQ multiplex PCR; TCRdb stores just in-frame clones and leaves some out. The table shows roughly 640,000 clones, with more than 95% occurring only once. Sequenced sample: naive CD4+ T cells sorted from blood. Subset defined: CD45RA+ positively selected. These receptors all come from a woman in her 30s in good health.

This chain joins TRBV6-1 and TRBJ2-1; D not certain. CDR1 and CDR2 (germline): MNHNS, SASEGT. This CDR3 comprises 10 residues. With 6 bases removed from V and 7 bases from J, the gap between germline ends came to 4 bases. The CDR3 is CASRLNEQFF. The CDR3 bases are TGTGCCAGCAGACTGAATGAGCAGTTCTTC.

This clone has just one count. The chain employs TRBV28 and TRBJ1-2; D is ambiguous. Germline loops: CDR1 MDHEN, CDR2 SYDVKM. Trimming stripped 3 bases from V and 6 bases from J, with 17 bases between. This CDR3 has 15 residues. CDR3 coding DNA: TGTGCCAGCAGTTTCAGTCAGGTTCGTTGGGATGGCTACACCTTC. This translates into CASSFSQVRWDGYTF.

The chain links TRBV10-3 to TRBJ1-3, with 7 bases fitting TRBD1. CDR1 ENHRY and CDR2 SYGVKD come from the germline V gene. V trimming: 7 bases; J trimming: 3 bases; junction bases outside the gene matches: 9. CDR3 size: 15 residues. The CDR3 nucleotides read TGTGCCATCAATGGACAGGCAGCTAGTGGAAACACCATATATTTT. Protein product: CAINGQAASGNTIYF.

V gene TRBV4-1 combines with J gene TRBJ2-1, with D hard to call. The germline V and J ends were trimmed by 0 bases and 4 bases, with 10 bases remaining between them. Germline V gene lookup returns CDR1 MGHRA and CDR2 YSYEKL. The CDR3 is made up of 15 amino acids. The CDR3 spells CASSQEGNSYNEQFF. As DNA, the CDR3 is TGCGCCAGCAGCCAAGAGGGAAACTCGTACAATGAGCAGTTCTTC.

The V and J genes are TRBV6-1 and TRBJ1-2; D call uncertain. This CDR3 has 16 residues. CDR1 is MNHNS and CDR2 is SASEGT in the germline V gene. Deletions cut 2 bases from V and 1 base from J, with 14 bases between. The CDR3 DNA is TGTGCCAGCAGTGAATACGGAATGGGGAATAACTATGGCTACACCTTC. This translates into CASSEYGMGNNYGYTF.

V usage is TRBV6-5 and J usage is TRBJ1-1; D is unclear. The V gene lost 5 bases and the J gene lost 1 base, with 11 bases spanning the gap. This CDR3 is built from 14 residues. The germline CDR1 and CDR2 sequences are MNHEY and SVGAGI. The DNA for the CDR3 is TGTGCCAGCAGTGAAGGGCAGTGGAACACTGAAGCTTTCTTT. Protein: CASSEGQWNTEAFF.

The chain is built from TRBV29-1 and TRBJ2-1, with TRBD2 matching 7 bases. The CDR3 is 17 amino acids. J gave up 0 bases and V 3 bases, and 11 bases lay outside the gene matches. Germline CDR1 SQVTM, CDR2 ANQGSEA. This CDR3 reads CSVDHGAGDSSYNEQFF. The CDR3 nucleotides are TGCAGCGTTGATCATGGGGCGGGAGACAGCTCCTACAATGAGCAGTTCTTC.

This chain connects TRBV11-2 to TRBJ1-4; tentatively, D is TRBD1 (6 bases). Looked up from germline, CDR1 is SGHAT and CDR2 is FQNNGV. There are 17 residues in the CDR3. Trimming cost V 4 bases and J 4 bases, with 19 bases left between them. CDR3 residues: CASSSGFGRGYNEKLFF. The DNA of the CDR3 is TGTGCCAGCAGCTCCGGGTTTGGAAGGGGGTATAATGAAAAACTGTTTTTT.

This chain uses TRBV6-5 with TRBJ1-1; the D gene is possibly TRBD1 (5 bases). V gave up 2 bases and J gave up 4 bases, with 14 bases separating them. This CDR3 is built from 15 residues. Germline CDR1 is MNHEY and CDR2 is SVGAGI. The CDR3 loop is CASSYAGGWGTEAFF. For the CDR3, the DNA is TGTGCCAGCAGTTACGCGGGGGGTTGGGGCACTGAAGCTTTCTTT.

The V call is TRBV5-1, the J call TRBJ1-2; the D gene is possibly TRBD1 (6 bases). Germline CDR1 is SGHRS and CDR2 is YFSETQ. With 4 bases removed from V and 4 bases from J, the gap between germline ends came to 8 bases. CDR3 length: 12 amino acids. DNA for the CDR3: TGCGCCAGCAGCGACAGGCCCTATGGCTACACCTTC. Translation gives CASSDRPYGYTF.